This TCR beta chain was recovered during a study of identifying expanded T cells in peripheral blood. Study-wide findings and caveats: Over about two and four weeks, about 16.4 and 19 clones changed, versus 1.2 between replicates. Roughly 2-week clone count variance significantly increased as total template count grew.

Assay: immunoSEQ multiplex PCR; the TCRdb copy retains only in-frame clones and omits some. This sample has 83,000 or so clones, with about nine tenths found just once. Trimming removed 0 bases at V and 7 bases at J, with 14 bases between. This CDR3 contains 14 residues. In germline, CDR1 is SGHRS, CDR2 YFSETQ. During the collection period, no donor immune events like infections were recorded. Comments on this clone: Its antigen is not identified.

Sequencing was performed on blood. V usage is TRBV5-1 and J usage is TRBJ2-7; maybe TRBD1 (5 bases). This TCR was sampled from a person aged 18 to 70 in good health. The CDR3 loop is CASSLELNYREQYF. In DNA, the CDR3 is TGCGCCAGCAGCTTGGAACTAAACTACAGGGAGCAGTACTTC. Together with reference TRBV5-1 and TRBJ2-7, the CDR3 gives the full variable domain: KAGVTQTPRYLIKTRGQQVTLSCSPISGHRSVSWYQQTPGQGLQFLFEYFSETQRNKGNFPGRFSGRQFSNSRSEMNVSTLELGDSALYLCASSLELNYREQYFGPGTRLTVT.